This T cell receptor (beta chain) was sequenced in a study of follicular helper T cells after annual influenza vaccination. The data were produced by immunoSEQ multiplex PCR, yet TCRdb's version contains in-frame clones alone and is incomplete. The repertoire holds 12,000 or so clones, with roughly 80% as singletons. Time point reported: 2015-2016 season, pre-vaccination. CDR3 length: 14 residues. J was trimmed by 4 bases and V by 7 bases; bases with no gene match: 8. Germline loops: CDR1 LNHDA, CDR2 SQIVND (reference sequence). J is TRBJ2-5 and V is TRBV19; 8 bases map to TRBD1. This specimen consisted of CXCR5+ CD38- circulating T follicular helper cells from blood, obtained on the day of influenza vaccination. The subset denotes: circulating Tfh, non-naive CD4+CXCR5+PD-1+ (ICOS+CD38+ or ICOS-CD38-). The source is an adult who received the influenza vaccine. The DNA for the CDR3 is TGTGCCAGTAATTTGGGGCAGGGGGCAGAGACCCAGTACTTC. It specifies CASNLGQGAETQYF. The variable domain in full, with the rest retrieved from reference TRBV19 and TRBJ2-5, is DGGITQSPKYLFRKEGQNVTLSCEQNLNHDAMYWYRQDPGQGLRLIYYSQIVNDFQKGDIAEGYSVSREKKESFPLTVTSAQKNPTAFYLCASNLGQGAETQYFGPGTRLLVL.